These 28 T cell receptor beta chains originate from one sample sequenced in a study of cytomegalovirus exposure and HLA in healthy donors. The PCR made use of 60 Vbeta and 13 Jbeta primers. Generated by immunoSEQ multiplex PCR, the TCRdb table keeps only in-frame clones and is missing some. The table shows under 150,000 clones, with approximately 87% occurring only once. Sequencing was carried out using PBMCs. The origin of the receptors is a woman aged 25 to 39 in good health and CMV-seronegative.

This clone was seen ten or more times. This chain joins TRBV15 and TRBJ2-6; D may be TRBD2 (5 bases). The CDR3 is 16 residues long. V lost 0 bases and J lost 4, with 10 bases in between. CDR1 is LNHNV and CDR2 is YYDKDF in the germline V gene (reference sequence). The CDR3 coding sequence is TGTGCCACCAGCAGAGATCCGGGATCCGGGGCCAACGTCCTGACTTTC. Protein product: CATSRDPGSGANVLTF.

This rearrangement joins TRBV7-9 to TRBJ1-1; TRBD1 might be the D (5 bases). V lost 3 bases to trimming and J lost 1 base, with 15 bases between them. CDR3 length: 16 residues. Germline V gene lookup returns CDR1 SEHNR and CDR2 FQNEAQ (reference sequence). The CDR3 DNA reads TGTGCCAGCAGCTTTGGGCCAGGGAACGGGAACACTGAAGCTTTCTTT. This translates into CASSFGPGNGNTEAFF.

J is TRBJ1-4 and V is TRBV28, with 9 bases aligning to TRBD1. The CDR3 sequence is 16 residues long. The germline CDR1 and CDR2 sequences are MDHEN and SYDVKM. J lost 2 bases, V lost 5 bases, and 6 bases had no gene match. The DNA of the CDR3 is TGTGCCAGCAGTCCATTTACAGGGGGCACTAATGAAAAACTGTTTTTT. Amino acid sequence: CASSPFTGGTNEKLFF. Using reference TRBV28 and TRBJ1-4 for the parts outside the CDR3, the full variable domain is DVKVTQSSRYLVKRTGEKVFLECVQDMDHENMFWYRQDPGLGLRLIYFSYDVKMKEKGDIPEGYSVSREKKERFSLILESASTNQTSMYLCASSPFTGGTNEKLFFGSGTQLSVL.

This chain links TRBV9 with TRBJ2-1; 7 bases map to TRBD2. This CDR3 comprises 12 residues. The J segment lost 9 bases and the V segment lost 3 bases, leaving 3 bases of the junction unmatched. Germline assignment: CDR1 SGDLS and CDR2 YYNGEE. The CDR3 here is CASSGTRAEQFF. The CDR3 DNA reads TGTGCCAGCAGCGGGACTAGAGCTGAGCAGTTCTTC.

This CDR3 reads CASSFGLTSMNTEAFF. In nucleotides, the CDR3 is TGCGCCAGCAGCTTCGGACTTACCTCAATGAACACTGAAGCTTTCTTT. The chain carries TRBV5-1 and TRBJ1-1; no clear D. Germline V CDR1 and CDR2: SGHRS, YFSETQ. Deletions cut 2 bases from V and 0 bases from J, with 14 bases between. This CDR3 spans 16 amino acids.

Written as DNA, the CDR3 is TGCGCCAGCAGCCCCCTATCTAGGACTACTAGCAATGAGCAGTTCTTC. It specifies CASSPLSRTTSNEQFF. This sequence joins TRBV5-1 and TRBJ2-1, with a weak D call TRBD2 (6 bases). CDR3 size: 16 residues. In germline, CDR1 is SGHRS, CDR2 YFSETQ. V was shortened by 4 bases and J by 6 bases, with 20 bases between the two germline ends.

This rearrangement joins TRBV30 to TRBJ2-7, with D tentatively TRBD1 (6 bases). Germline assignment: CDR1 GTSNPN and CDR2 SVGIG (reference sequence). V was trimmed by 7 bases and J by 2 bases, leaving 12 bases between them. This CDR3 has 12 residues. The CDR3 DNA reads TGTGCCTTAACACAGGGCCCCTACGAGCAGTACTTC. Encoded protein: CALTQGPYEQYF. Using reference TRBV30 and TRBJ2-7 for the parts outside the CDR3, the full variable domain is SQTIHQWPATLVQPVGSPLSLECTVEGTSNPNLYWYRQAAGRGLQLLFYSVGIGQISSEVPQNLSASRPQDRQFILSSKKLLLSDSGFYLCALTQGPYEQYFGPGTRLTVT.

The chain employs TRBV7-2 and TRBJ2-7; D call uncertain. V was clipped by 0 bases and J by 2 bases, with 14 bases between them. Per germline, CDR1 SGHTA and CDR2 FQGNSA. CDR3 length: 16 residues. The CDR3 is CASSLAWADLTYEQYF. CDR3 bases: TGTGCCAGCAGCTTAGCCTGGGCAGACCTTACCTACGAGCAGTACTTC.

This chain links TRBV7-9 with TRBJ2-1, with D possibly matching TRBD1 (6 bases). Germline CDR1 is SEHNR and CDR2 is FQNEAQ (reference sequence). The CDR3 is 16 amino acids. With 5 bases removed from V and 1 base from J, the gap between germline ends came to 15 bases. The CDR3 sequence is CASSGANRDSYNEQFF. The CDR3 region has the DNA TGTGCCAGCAGCGGGGCGAACAGGGATTCCTACAATGAGCAGTTCTTC.

The chain links TRBV6-5 to TRBJ2-7; D may be TRBD1 (6 bases). The CDR3 loop spans 13 amino acids. Trimming pared 4 bases from V and 6 bases from J, leaving 13 bases between. CDR1 is MNHEY, CDR2 SVGAGI, per germline. CDR3 residues: CASSSLQGFEQYF. In nucleotides, the CDR3 is TGTGCCAGCAGTTCCCTACAGGGTTTCGAGCAGTACTTC.

The chain joins TRBV7-8 to TRBJ2-3, with D possibly TRBD1 on 5 matching bases. V shed 5 bases and J shed 4 bases, with 13 bases lying between them. Per germline, CDR1 SGHVS and CDR2 FQNEAQ. The length of the CDR3 is 14 residues. DNA for the CDR3: TGTGCCAGCAGCCAGACTCAGGGTGCAGATACGCAGTATTTT. Residues: CASSQTQGADTQYF.

As regards this clone: At one end the junction does not follow the germline gene, possibly because of a read error. The CDR3 DNA reads as TGTTCCAGCAGCTTAGAAGCCGGGATTTTAAACGAGCAGTACTTC. Its translation: CSSSLEAGILNEQYF. The genes are TRBV7-9 and TRBJ2-7; TRBD2 might be the D (5 bases). The CDR3 has 15 residues. CDR1 and CDR2 (germline): SEHNR, FQNEAQ (reference sequence).

This clone was detected only once. V and J are TRBV7-2 and TRBJ2-7; 8 positions agree with TRBD1. This CDR3 is built from 16 residues. Germline V gives CDR1 SGHTA, CDR2 FQGNSA. Germline trimming cut 1 base from V and 4 bases from J; bases unmatched to any gene: 9. The CDR3 region is CASSLEGTGGGYEQYF. CDR3 nucleotide sequence: TGTGCCAGCAGCTTAGAGGGGACAGGCGGAGGTTACGAGCAGTACTTC.

V gene TRBV12-5 combines with J gene TRBJ1-3, with D tentatively TRBD1 (5 bases). The CDR3 has 17 residues. Trimming stripped 0 bases from V and 3 bases from J, with 15 bases between. Germline V gene sequence: CDR1 LGHNT, CDR2 FRNRAP. CDR3 coding DNA: TGTGCTAGTGGTTTGGTCCTGAACGGGGGAGGTGGAAACACCATATATTTT. Translated: CASGLVLNGGGGNTIYF. The full variable domain, in which reference TRBV12-5 and TRBJ1-3 provide the parts outside the CDR3, is DARVTQTPRHKVTEMGQEVTMRCQPILGHNTVFWYRQTMMQGLELLAYFRNRAPLDDSGMPKDRFSAEMPDATLATLKIQPSEPRDSAVYFCASGLVLNGGGGNTIYFGEGSWLTVV.

The chain employs TRBV28 and TRBJ2-7; the D gene is possibly TRBD2 (5 bases). Trimming removed 3 bases at V and 0 bases at J, with 9 bases between. Germline V gene data show CDR1 as MDHEN and CDR2 as SYDVKM. The CDR3 extends over 14 amino acids. The CDR3 region is CASSFRGLSYEQYF. CDR3 in DNA: TGTGCCAGCAGTTTTAGAGGGCTCTCCTACGAGCAGTACTTC.

This clone came up once. J is TRBJ2-3 and V is TRBV25-1; 12 nucleotides match TRBD2. The CDR3 sequence is 16 residues long. The germline V gene has CDR1 MGHDK and CDR2 SYGVNS. V shed 3 bases, J shed 3 bases, and the junction held 4 bases outside the gene matches. CDR3 protein: CASSETSGSETDTQYF. Written as DNA, the CDR3 is TGTGCCAGCAGTGAGACTAGCGGGAGTGAGACAGATACGCAGTATTTT.

V gene TRBV6-5 combines with J gene TRBJ2-5; weak D call: TRBD2 (6 bases). The ends were cut back, 2 bases at V and 4 bases at J, with 11 bases in the middle. There are 14 residues in the CDR3. Per germline, CDR1 MNHEY and CDR2 SVGAGI. CDR3 DNA: TGTGCCAGCAGTTACCAGGCGGGACGAGAGACCCAGTACTTC. It yields the protein CASSYQAGRETQYF.

This rearrangement joins TRBV4-1 to TRBJ2-1; D is uncertain. Germline CDR1 reads MGHRA; CDR2 reads YSYEKL. Trimming cost V 2 bases and J 3 bases, with 8 bases left between them. The CDR3 is 14 residues long. The chain's CDR3 is CASSQYAVYNEQFF. The CDR3 DNA sequence: TGCGCCAGCAGCCAATACGCAGTCTACAATGAGCAGTTCTTC.

The chain joins TRBV28 to TRBJ1-2; D remains unclear. Trimming cost V 6 bases and J 8 bases, with 16 bases left between them. CDR1 is MDHEN and CDR2 is SYDVKM in the germline V gene. This CDR3 comprises 13 residues. The CDR3 DNA follows: TGTGCCAGCAGCACCGGGCCCCGGGGAGGCTACACCTTC. Protein: CASSTGPRGGYTF.

As DNA, the CDR3 is TGTGCCAGCTCCCCGGTGGGGCTTACGTCCGGGGAGCTGTTTTTT. It yields the protein CASSPVGLTSGELFF. The chain employs TRBV18 and TRBJ2-2; D perhaps matches TRBD1 (5 bases). V was clipped by 6 bases and J by 6 bases, with 17 bases between them. The CDR3 spans 15 residues. Germline lookup yields CDR1 KGHSH and CDR2 LQKENI. The full variable domain, its missing parts supplied by reference TRBV18 and TRBJ2-2, is NAGVMQNPRHLVRRRGQEARLRCSPMKGHSHVYWYRQLPEEGLKFMVYLQKENIIDESGMPKERFSAEFPKEGPSILRIQQVVRGDSAAYFCASSPVGLTSGELFFGEGSRLTVL.

The CDR3 spells CASSLLRGQGHNEQFF. Here the CDR3 DNA reads TGTGCCAGCAGCTTATTGAGGGGACAGGGTCACAATGAGCAGTTCTTC. V is TRBV7-8 and J is TRBJ2-1, with 9 bases matching TRBD1. The V gene's germline CDR1 is SGHVS and CDR2 FQNEAQ. V lost 2 bases to trimming and J lost 5 bases; unmatched junction nucleotides: 7. This CDR3 contains 16 residues. The whole variable domain, remainder taken from reference TRBV7-8 and TRBJ2-1, is GAGVSQSPRYKVAKRGQDVALRCDPISGHVSLFWYQQALGQGPEFLTYFQNEAQLDKSGLPSDRFFAERPEGSVSTLKIQRTQQEDSAVYLCASSLLRGQGHNEQFFGPGTRLTVL.

Of note for this clone: One end of the junction varies from germline; a read error may be responsible. The chain recombines TRBV4-1 with TRBJ1-2, with D tentatively TRBD1 (5 bases). The CDR3 has 14 amino acids. Germline loops: CDR1 MGHRA, CDR2 YSYEKL. Written as DNA, the CDR3 is TGCGCCAGCAGCCCATCCGCAGGGTATTATGGCTACCCCTTC. It is translated as CASSPSAGYYGYPF.

CDR3 sequence: CASTGTVNQPQHF. The CDR3 nucleotides read TGTGCCAGCACCGGGACAGTCAATCAGCCCCAGCATTTT. This chain uses TRBV28 with TRBJ1-5; 7 bases agree with TRBD1. This CDR3 has 13 residues. The V gene end was trimmed by 7 bases and the J gene end by 3 bases; junction bases not matched to a gene: 3. In germline, CDR1 is MDHEN, CDR2 SYDVKM. Variable domain in full (rest from reference TRBV28 and TRBJ1-5): DVKVTQSSRYLVKRTGEKVFLECVQDMDHENMFWYRQDPGLGLRLIYFSYDVKMKEKGDIPEGYSVSREKKERFSLILESASTNQTSMYLCASTGTVNQPQHFGDGTRLSIL.

This clone appeared a few times. The J gene is TRBJ2-3, the V gene TRBV7-3, with 11 nucleotides matching TRBD2. The CDR3 is 17 amino acids. The germline V gene encodes CDR1 SGHTA and CDR2 FQGTGA. After removal of 2 bases from V and 9 bases from J, the junction contained 13 bases not matched to a gene. CDR3 protein: CASSLGGPSGGSGTQYF. In DNA, the CDR3 is TGTGCCAGCAGCTTAGGGGGGCCTAGCGGGGGGTCGGGGACGCAGTATTTT.

The chain carries TRBV18 and TRBJ2-5; maybe TRBD1 (5 bases). The DNA end lines up better with TRBJ2-7; the J call may be wrong. The germline CDR1 and CDR2 sequences are KGHSH and LQKENI. The CDR3 has 13 residues. CDR3 amino acids: CASSPQGSYEQYF. The CDR3, as DNA: TGTGCCAGCTCACCCCAGGGTTCCTACGAGCAGTACTTC.

The J gene is TRBJ2-1, the V gene TRBV7-9; no reliable D call. V was trimmed by 5 bases and J by 3 bases, leaving 11 bases between them. CDR3 size: 14 residues. Germline assignment: CDR1 SEHNR and CDR2 FQNEAQ (reference sequence). CDR3 nucleotide sequence: TGTGCCAGCAGCCCAGTGACTGGCTACAATGAGCAGTTCTTC. Translated, it gives CASSPVTGYNEQFF.

The V gene is TRBV4-1, the J gene TRBJ2-1; 8 bases map to TRBD2. Germline V gene sequence: CDR1 MGHRA, CDR2 YSYEKL. This CDR3 region has 16 residues. The V segment lost 1 base and the J segment 4 bases; nucleotides outside the gene matches: 6. This CDR3 is CASSQVPAGVYNEQFF. CDR3 bases: TGCGCCAGCAGCCAAGTCCCAGCGGGAGTATACAATGAGCAGTTCTTC.

V is TRBV5-1 and J is TRBJ2-5, with 7 bases aligning to TRBD1. The CDR3 covers 15 residues. The J segment lost 3 bases and the V segment lost 0 bases, leaving 5 bases of the junction unmatched. Looked up from germline, CDR1 is SGHRS and CDR2 is YFSETQ. The CDR3 DNA is TGCGCCAGCAGCTTGGGACAGGGCCTAGAAGAGACCCAGTACTTC. Translated, it gives CASSLGQGLEETQYF.